This TCR beta chain was sequenced during a study of blood T cells in healthy people across ages. At the level of the study: About one barcoded beta molecule was captured per two T cells (by template switching).

Between the trimmed V and J ends, which lost 6 bases and 4 bases, there was a span of 9 bases. This CDR3 is 12 amino acids long. From germline, CDR1 is MDHEN and CDR2 SYDVKM. Through a sample-barcoded 5' primer and a J-beta primer mix, a second PCR was run for 7 to 11 cycles. MiXCR, applied by TCRdb to the 5' RACE reads, yields one record per CDR3 protein. The repertoire consists of around 580,000 distinct CDR3 sequences, with around half occurring once and the leading ten covering around 23%. The sequence was collected from an elderly man in good health. The J gene is TRBJ1-1, the V gene TRBV28; D perhaps matches TRBD1 (5 bases). The sequenced material came from blood. The CDR3 protein is CASRSGATEAFF. The CDR3 DNA follows: TGTGCCAGCAGAAGCGGGGCCACTGAAGCTTTCTTT.